The source of this TCR beta chain is a study of blood T cell repertoires in COVID-19. Study-level background: The study drew acute and convalescent COVID-19 samples from the United States, Italy and Spain.

As originally analysed: Cell counts per sample came from amplifying reference gene primers. Assay used: immunoSEQ multiplex PCR; TCRdb lists only in-frame clones, some missing. Clone size and the V and J calls come from that table; the DNA yielded D and trimming. The sample contains some 150,000 clones, more than 80% of which appear only once. The clonotype was recovered from a woman aged 40 to 55 with acute or convalescent COVID-19. Sequencing input: peripheral blood.

CDR3 amino acids: CASSSGLDYEQYF. The CDR3 nucleotides are TGTGCCAGCAGCTCGGGACTAGACTACGAGCAGTACTTC. J is TRBJ2-7 and V is TRBV5-4; TRBD2 matches at 8 bases. Germline V gene sequence: CDR1 SGHNT, CDR2 YYREEE (reference sequence). The CDR3 has 13 amino acids. V trimming: 3 bases; J trimming: 3 bases; junction bases outside the gene matches: 2.